The T cell receptor (beta chain) under discussion was sequenced for a study of T-cell reconstitution after alpha-beta-depleted transplantation in children. Between the trimmed V and J ends, which lost 5 bases and 1 base, there was a span of 14 bases. The germline gives CDR1 DFQATT, CDR2 SNEGSKA (reference sequence). This CDR3 is built from 14 residues. Unique molecular identifiers were incorporated during preparation of the TCRbeta library. TCRdb recomputed calls from the PCR reads with MiXCR, one row per CDR3 protein. The sample has about 230,000 distinct CDR3 sequences, about 11% seen once. This clonotype came up many times. What it binds is unknown. The study's findings and limits: Fresh T-cell production supplied most of the T-cell counts and diversity seen one year after transplant. Reportedly, roughly two months post-transplant, alpha-beta T cells arose from several hundred expanded graft clones. For some patients, TCRbeta diversity was high at day 60 because of recipient T cells and thymic progenitors that survived.

Material: PBMCs, obtained before TCRalphabeta/CD19-depleted stem cell transplant. The chain carries TRBV20-1 and TRBJ1-1, with no clear D. The receptor was derived from a child under two years old with acute myeloid leukemia, due to receive a stem cell transplant. The CDR3 spells CSAGKGPPNTEAFF. The CDR3 DNA reads as TGCAGTGCTGGGAAAGGACCGCCGAACACTGAAGCTTTCTTT.